This TCR beta chain derives from a study of CD8+ T cells in alopecia areata. Stated treatment: oral pan-JAK inhibitor, 5-10 mg twice daily. Extraction and reverse transcription of RNA yielded cDNA as the sequencing template. Repertoires were generated with immunoSEQ multiplex PCR, while TCRdb's copy carries only in-frame clones and drops some. Found here are 150,000 to 250,000 clones, roughly 60% of them singletons; the top ten hold about 5%. The germline CDR1 and CDR2 sequences are SQVTM and ANQGSEA. This CDR3 region has 15 residues. Trimming removed 7 bases from V and 2 bases from J, with 17 bases in between.

The chain has TRBV29-1 and TRBJ2-2, with D maybe TRBD1 (5 bases). The clonotype originates from a human donor with alopecia areata. This material consisted of CD4+ T cells sorted from blood, taken at week 24, from a patient treated with tofacitinib. DNA of the CDR3: TGCAGCGCTCGTGACAGAGGCGGTAACACCGGGGAGCTGTTTTTT. It yields the protein CSARDRGGNTGELFF.